Each of the 30 T cell receptor beta chains below was sequenced from the same sample in a study of blood T cells in healthy people across ages. It was with a sample-barcoded 5' primer and a J-beta primer mix that a second PCR of about 6 to 12 cycles was run. TCRdb re-derived calls from the 5' RACE reads in MiXCR, one entry per CDR3 protein. The sample lists about 1.8 million distinct CDR3 sequences; around 48% were seen once. The material sequenced was blood. The receptors come from a woman in her thirties or forties in good health.

This clonotype occurred a few times. The rearrangement uses TRBV27 and TRBJ1-2; 11 nucleotides agree with TRBD1. The junction had 9 bases not matched to a gene; V was cut back by 4 bases and J by 5 bases. Germline assignment: CDR1 MNHEY and CDR2 SMNVEV (reference sequence). The CDR3 length is 16 residues. CDR3 in amino acids: CASSSDRGRNWYGYTF. Here the CDR3 DNA reads TGTGCCAGCAGTTCGGACAGGGGGCGGAATTGGTATGGCTACACCTTC.

The sample holds a few counts of this clonotype. This chain uses TRBV4-3 with TRBJ2-5; D is perhaps TRBD2 (5 bases). The germline V and J ends were trimmed by 0 bases and 7 bases, with 18 bases remaining between them. The CDR3 extends over 16 amino acids. Germline assignment: CDR1 LGHNA and CDR2 YSLEER. The CDR3: CASSQELGELGSTQYF. The CDR3 nucleotides are TGCGCCAGCAGCCAAGAACTCGGGGAGCTGGGATCGACCCAGTACTTC.

This clonotype came up a few times. The chain uses TRBV6-2 or TRBV6-3 and TRBJ2-7; 7 nucleotides agree with TRBD2. The length of the CDR3 is 13 residues. V shed 3 bases and J 5 bases; nucleotides not matched to a gene: 4. Germline assignment: CDR1 MNHEY and CDR2 SVGEGT. In DNA, the CDR3 is TGTGCCAGCAGTTATTCGGGGGGAAACGAGCAGTACTTC. Its protein is CASSYSGGNEQYF.

The chain joins TRBV9 to TRBJ1-2; 7 bases fit TRBD1. From germline, CDR1 is SGDLS and CDR2 YYNGEE. The trim removed 3 bases at V and 3 bases at J, leaving 11 bases unmatched. The length of the CDR3 is 16 residues. The CDR3 sequence is CASSGPKGAGDYGYTF. CDR3 sequence (DNA): TGTGCCAGCAGCGGACCTAAGGGGGCGGGGGACTATGGCTACACCTTC.

The rearrangement joins TRBV6-2 or TRBV6-3 to TRBJ2-1, with a possible D match to TRBD2 (6 bases). Germline lookup yields CDR1 MNHEY and CDR2 SVGEGT. CDR3 length: 14 amino acids. The ends were cut back, 5 bases at V and 8 bases at J, with 16 bases in the middle. In DNA form, the CDR3 reads TGTGCCAGCAGTGACGGAGAAGCGGGCGATGAGCAGTTCTTC. Translation: CASSDGEAGDEQFF.

In the case of this clonotype: The junction shows a germline mismatch at one end, possibly a read error. The chain combines TRBV9 with TRBJ2-5; D call uncertain. Per germline, CDR1 SGDLS and CDR2 YYNGEE. The CDR3 is 14 residues long. In nucleotides, the CDR3 is TGTGCCCGCAGCGTAGGTATGAGGAAAGAGACCCAGTACTTC. As protein: CARSVGMRKETQYF.

As DNA, the CDR3 is TGCGCCAGCAGCCAAGAGAGGGAAGATACGCAGTATTTT. Encoded protein: CASSQEREDTQYF. The V call is TRBV4-1, the J call TRBJ2-3, with a weak D call TRBD2 (5 bases). Germline loops: CDR1 MGHRA, CDR2 YSYEKL. V dropped 0 bases and J dropped 5 bases, with 6 bases sitting between them. The CDR3 totals 13 residues.

A remark on this clonotype: An end of the junction does not agree with germline; a read error may underlie this. V is TRBV4-3 and J is TRBJ1-1; the match to TRBD1 covers 7 bases. The CDR3 has 13 residues. Germline CDR1 is LGHNA and CDR2 is YSLEER. The CDR3 nucleotides are TGCGCCAGCAACTCGGACAGGAACACTGAAGTTTTCTTT. This translates into CASNSDRNTEVFF.

The CDR3 here is CASSQELSGLGEQFF. The CDR3 nucleotides read TGTGCCAGCAGCCAAGAGTTATCGGGACTTGGTGAGCAGTTCTTC. The chain joins TRBV3-1 to TRBJ2-7, with D perhaps matching TRBD2 (6 bases). TRBJ2-1 matches the DNA end more closely, so the J call is doubtful. Germline assignment: CDR1 LGHDT and CDR2 YNNKEL (reference sequence). The CDR3 consists of 15 residues.

The gene calls are TRBV5-6 and TRBJ2-3; D is ambiguous. The V end was cut by 5 bases, the J end by 2 bases, with 6 bases between. Germline values: CDR1 SGHDT, CDR2 YYEEEE. The CDR3 has 12 residues. In DNA form, the CDR3 reads TGTGCCAGCAGGGCCATCACAGATACGCAGTATTTT. Protein: CASRAITDTQYF.

In this sample, this clonotype turned up a few times. The genes are TRBV20-1 and TRBJ2-1, with TRBD1 identical over 8 bases. Trimming at V came to 2 bases and at J to 1 base, leaving 4 bases not matched to a gene. This CDR3 is 15 amino acids long. Germline lookup yields CDR1 DFQATT and CDR2 SNEGSKA (reference sequence). CDR3 residues: CSARLGTGSYNEQFF. CDR3 in DNA: TGCAGTGCTAGACTAGGGACAGGATCCTACAATGAGCAGTTCTTC.

This clonotype occurred a few times. V gene TRBV4-3 combines with J gene TRBJ2-3, with D maybe TRBD2 (6 bases). The CDR3 runs to 18 residues. The germline V and J ends were trimmed by 0 bases and 0 bases, with 16 bases remaining between them. Germline V gene lookup returns CDR1 LGHNA and CDR2 YSLEER. CDR3 coding DNA: TGCGCCAGCAGCCAAGACGTCGGCGGGGCCGGTAGCACAGATACGCAGTATTTT. Encoded protein: CASSQDVGGAGSTDTQYF.

The V and J genes are TRBV27 and TRBJ2-1; 7 bases are a match to TRBD2. The DNA end is more similar to TRBJ2-7, so the J call may be wrong. CDR3 length: 16 amino acids. Germline-derived CDR1 and CDR2 are MNHEY and SMNVEV (reference sequence). CDR3 residues: CASSSTLGGGNYEQYF. The CDR3 DNA is TGTGCCAGCAGTTCTACCTTGGGGGGGGGAAACTACGAGCAGTACTTC.

The rearrangement joins TRBV11-3 to TRBJ2-1; TRBD1 matches at 9 bases. Germline trimming cut 5 bases from V and 9 bases from J; bases unmatched to any gene: 11. The CDR3 runs to 15 residues. Germline V lookup: CDR1 SGHNT, CDR2 YENEEA. The CDR3 nucleotides are TGTGCCAGCAGCCCGGGGACAGGGCTCTCTGGTGAGCAGTTCTTC. This translates into CASSPGTGLSGEQFF.

This clonotype was observed a few times. CDR3 residues: CSAALGGETQYF. As DNA, the CDR3 is TGCAGTGCCGCCCTTGGAGGGGAGACCCAGTACTTC. The chain employs TRBV20-1 and TRBJ2-5, with D maybe TRBD2 (6 bases). Looked up from germline, CDR1 is DFQATT and CDR2 is SNEGSKA (reference sequence). The CDR3 extends over 12 amino acids. The V end was cut by 6 bases, the J end by 5 bases, with 13 bases between.

V usage is TRBV4-3 and J usage is TRBJ1-2, with 7 bases that match TRBD1. CDR1 and CDR2 from the germline V gene are LGHNA and YSLEER. The length of the CDR3 is 15 residues. Trimming at V came to 4 bases and at J to 6 bases, leaving 11 bases not matched to a gene. The CDR3 DNA reads TGCGCCAGCAGCCCCCCAGAGGGGGCGGTAAATGGCTACACCTTC. Protein sequence: CASSPPEGAVNGYTF.

V gene TRBV6-5 combines with J gene TRBJ2-7, with D possibly matching TRBD1 (5 bases). Germline-derived CDR1 and CDR2 are MNHEY and SVGAGI. The CDR3 sequence is 13 residues long. Trimming pared 2 bases from V and 3 bases from J, leaving 8 bases between. The CDR3 DNA sequence: TGTGCCAGCAGTTACGGGGCAGGCTACGAGCAGTACTTC. This codes for CASSYGAGYEQYF.

This clonotype was recorded only once. The chain uses TRBV6-2 or TRBV6-3 and TRBJ2-6; 7 positions agree with TRBD1. V trimming: 8 bases; J trimming: 0 bases; junction bases outside the gene matches: 10. The CDR3 runs 17 residues. The germline CDR1 and CDR2 sequences are MNHEY and SVGEGT. The CDR3 nucleotides read TGTGCCAGCCGGCCCTGGGACAGAAACTCTGGGGCCAACGTCCTGACTTTC. It yields the protein CASRPWDRNSGANVLTF.

CDR3 loop: CASSYSAEPLYNEQFF. DNA for the CDR3: TGTGCCAGCAGTTACTCGGCAGAACCGCTCTACAATGAGCAGTTCTTC. This rearrangement joins TRBV6-2 or TRBV6-3 to TRBJ2-1, with unresolved D. V dropped 0 bases and J dropped 3 bases, with 12 bases sitting between them. Germline lookup yields CDR1 MNHEY and CDR2 SVGEGT. This CDR3 is 16 amino acids long.

The rearrangement links TRBV4-1 to TRBJ1-6, with 12 bases fitting TRBD1. CDR1 is MGHRA and CDR2 is YSYEKL in the germline V gene. The J segment lost 10 bases and the V segment lost 1 base, leaving 2 bases of the junction unmatched. This CDR3 region has 15 residues. The CDR3 nucleotides read TGCGCCAGCAGCCAAGTCGGGACAGGGGGCTCACCCCTCCACTTT. This translates into CASSQVGTGGSPLHF.

This clonotype was picked up a small number of times. The chain employs TRBV29-1 and TRBJ2-1, with D tentatively TRBD2 (6 bases). Germline V CDR1 and CDR2: SQVTM, ANQGSEA. The CDR3 sequence is 17 residues long. Trimming left V 3 bases short and J 4 bases short, with 22 bases between. CDR3 loop: CSVDPAAGRAVYNEQFF. CDR3 sequence (DNA): TGCAGCGTTGACCCCGCCGCGGGGCGAGCGGTTTACAATGAGCAGTTCTTC.

The table lists this clonotype with a few counts. The genes are TRBV5-1 and TRBJ1-4; perhaps TRBD1 as D (6 bases). V was clipped by 4 bases and J by 6 bases, with 16 bases between them. The CDR3 totals 15 residues. Per the germline V gene, CDR1 is SGHRS and CDR2 is YFSETQ. The CDR3 is CASSPSPAGDEKLFF. The CDR3 nucleotides read TGCGCCAGCAGCCCGAGCCCAGCAGGGGATGAAAAACTGTTTTTT.

Only one count was recorded for this clonotype. The chain uses TRBV5-1 and TRBJ1-2; TRBD1 aligns across 8 bases. The V segment lost 0 bases and the J segment 7 bases; nucleotides outside the gene matches: 8. The V gene's germline CDR1 is SGHRS and CDR2 YFSETQ. This CDR3 has 15 amino acids. CDR3 nucleotides: TGCGCCAGCAGCTTGGGGGCTTTGACAGGGGTTGGCTACACCTTC. Protein: CASSLGALTGVGYTF.

This clonotype has only a few counts. This rearrangement joins TRBV20-1 to TRBJ1-2, with D uncertain. Germline V gene data show CDR1 as DFQATT and CDR2 as SNEGSKA (reference sequence). This CDR3 comprises 13 residues. V was trimmed by 6 bases and J by 6 bases, leaving 17 bases between them. The CDR3 loop reads CSALVILIHGYTF. The CDR3 nucleotides are TGCAGTGCCCTAGTAATTCTTATTCATGGCTACACCTTC.

The chain has TRBV12-3 or TRBV12-4 and TRBJ2-4; 8 bases are shared with TRBD1. TRBJ2-7 explains the end of the DNA better; the J call may be wrong. The CDR3 consists of 15 residues. The CDR3 spells CASGDRRSFPYEQYF. CDR3 DNA: TGTGCCAGCGGGGACAGGCGATCTTTCCCCTACGAGCAGTACTTC.

There are many counts of this clonotype. The genes are TRBV20-1 and TRBJ2-3, with 10 bases lining up with TRBD1. Germline V gene data show CDR1 as DFQATT and CDR2 as SNEGSKA (reference sequence). This CDR3 region has 14 residues. Losses at the gene ends were 3 bases for V and 5 bases for J; bases not matched to a gene: 5. CDR3 in DNA: TGCAGTGCTAGGACAGGGGGCCGGAGAGATACGCAGTATTTT. Protein: CSARTGGRRDTQYF.

The J gene is TRBJ2-7, the V gene TRBV6-1; 7 nucleotides match TRBD2. V was clipped by 8 bases and J by 3 bases; unmatched bases: 7. CDR3 length: 13 residues. Germline CDR1 MNHNS, CDR2 SASEGT. In DNA, the CDR3 is TGTGCCAGCCAATCGGGACTACTCTACGAGCAGTACTTC. Translating it yields CASQSGLLYEQYF.

On this clonotype: One junction end disagrees with the germline gene, perhaps due to a read error. This sequence joins TRBV7-9 and TRBJ2-1; D remains unclear. CDR1 and CDR2 (germline): SEHNR, FQNEAQ (reference sequence). The CDR3 length is 12 residues. The chain's CDR3 is CVSSLFSNEQFF. The CDR3 DNA reads as TGTGTCAGCAGCCTTTTTAGCAATGAGCAGTTCTTC.

In its sample, this clonotype was seen once. The chain carries TRBV7-9 and TRBJ2-3; D uncertain. Germline V gene data show CDR1 as SEHNR and CDR2 as FQNEAQ (reference sequence). The CDR3 loop spans 15 amino acids. The V and J ends lost 4 bases and 0 bases respectively, with 11 bases between them. Here the CDR3 reads CASSSYSPSTDTQYF. DNA of the CDR3: TGTGCCAGCAGCTCCTACTCTCCTAGCACAGATACGCAGTATTTT.

The chain uses TRBV2 and TRBJ2-5; D might be TRBD2 (5 bases). The DNA matches TRBJ2-7 better at its end, which makes the J call doubtful. Germline CDR1 is SNHLY and CDR2 is FYNNEI. The CDR3 is 10 residues long. The CDR3 protein is CASTGDEQYF. CDR3 nucleotide sequence: TGTGCCAGCACCGGGGACGAGCAGTACTTC.